The sequence of this T cell receptor (beta chain) was determined in a study of T cell responses to AZD1222 COVID-19 vaccine. Whole-study results and caveats: Repertoires were sampled only after the peak T cell response. Unmutated variant regions are reportedly targeted by nearly half of spike-specific TCRs.

Sequencing used immunoSEQ multiplex PCR; TCRdb keeps in-frame clones, though not all of them. The sample lists 140,000 or so clones, 80% to 95% seen once, with roughly 4% in the top ten. Per germline, CDR1 MNHEY and CDR2 SMNVEV (reference sequence). The CDR3 runs to 14 residues. The junction had 9 bases not matched to a gene; V was cut back by 6 bases and J by 6 bases. This clone was recorded only once. The antigen is undetermined. The chain employs TRBV27 and TRBJ1-2; TRBD1 matches at 8 bases. The sequences come from peripheral blood, collected 28 days after the second AZD1222 dose. The source is an adult who received the AZD1222 COVID-19 vaccine. For the CDR3, the DNA is TGTGCCAGCAGCAAGCAGGGGGCTTTTGATGGCTACACCTTC. Its protein product is CASSKQGAFDGYTF.